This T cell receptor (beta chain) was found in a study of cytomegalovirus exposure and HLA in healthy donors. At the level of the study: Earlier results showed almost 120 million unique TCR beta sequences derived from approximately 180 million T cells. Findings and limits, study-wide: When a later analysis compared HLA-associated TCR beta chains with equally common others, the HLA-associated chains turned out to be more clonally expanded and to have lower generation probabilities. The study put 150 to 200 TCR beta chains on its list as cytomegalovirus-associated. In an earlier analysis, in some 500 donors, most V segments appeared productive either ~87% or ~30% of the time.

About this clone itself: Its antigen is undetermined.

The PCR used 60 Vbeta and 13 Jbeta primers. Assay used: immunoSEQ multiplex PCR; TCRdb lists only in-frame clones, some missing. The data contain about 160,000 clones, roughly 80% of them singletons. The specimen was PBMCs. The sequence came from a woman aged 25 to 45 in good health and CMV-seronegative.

The CDR3 protein is CASSPKPGQGLGEQFF. The CDR3, as DNA: TGTGCCAGCTCACCAAAACCGGGACAGGGGTTAGGGGAGCAGTTCTTC. This chain joins TRBV18 and TRBJ2-1, with 10 bases fitting TRBD1. Germline V gene sequence: CDR1 KGHSH, CDR2 LQKENI. The CDR3 extends over 16 amino acids. The ends lost 2 bases at V and 10 bases at J; junction bases unmatched: 11. The variable domain in full, completed from reference TRBV18 and TRBJ2-1, reads NAGVMQNPRHLVRRRGQEARLRCSPMKGHSHVYWYRQLPEEGLKFMVYLQKENIIDESGMPKERFSAEFPKEGPSILRIQQVVRGDSAAYFCASSPKPGQGLGEQFFGPGTRLTVL.